Sequencing of this TCR beta chain was carried out in a study of T-cell memory formation after mild COVID-19. In the study overall: Across donors, TCR clusters were largely donor specific. General study points: Shrinking CD4+ clones were chiefly CM and EM; CD8+ ones were chiefly EMRA.

This clonotype was detected only a few times. Its matching antigen is unknown. V shed 4 bases, J shed 2 bases, and the junction held 7 bases outside the gene matches. The CDR3 runs to 16 residues. From germline, CDR1 is SEHNR and CDR2 FQNEAQ (reference sequence). TCRdb re-called the 5' RACE reads with MiXCR, one entry per CDR3 protein. Among around 320,000 distinct CDR3 sequences listed, 15% to 20% were seen once. Input material: PBMCs or a T cell subset sorted from them (not recorded which). This TCR derives from a man in his late teens or twenties who had mild COVID-19 (a few samples of this study predate the infection). Cell type and time point are not known. The gene calls are TRBV7-9 and TRBJ2-3; 9 bases agree with TRBD2. CDR3 coding DNA: TGTGCCAGCAGCTCCGAGCGGGGGGAGTACACAGATACGCAGTATTTT. Its translation is CASSSERGEYTDTQYF.